This T cell receptor (beta chain) was recovered during a study of blood T cells in healthy people across ages. As to this clonotype: Its antigen is still unknown.

Study results and caveats: The long-lived group displayed more naive CD4+ cells, plus higher diversity, than the aged donors did. The study regarded diversity estimates from one million T cells as underestimates.

Per sample, a minimum of 6 million PBMCs were isolated. The second PCR ran roughly 6 to 12 cycles with a sample-barcoded 5' primer and J-beta primers. Each cDNA molecule received a tag from a template-switch adaptor that had 12 random nucleotides. MiXCR, run by TCRdb on the 5' RACE reads, gives a single entry per CDR3 protein. Of hundreds of thousands of distinct CDR3 sequences listed, over 20% are singletons. Trimming left V 5 bases short and J 3 bases short, with 12 bases between. The CDR3 sequence is 14 residues long. Germline V gene sequence: CDR1 LNHNV, CDR2 YYDKDF (reference sequence). Material: blood. The receptor was isolated from an older man in good health. The rearrangement uses TRBV15 and TRBJ2-3; the D is unclear. For the CDR3, the DNA is TGTGCCACCAGCCAGCCCAGGAAGACAGATACGCAGTATTTT. As protein: CATSQPRKTDTQYF.